The subject of this entry is one T cell receptor beta chain. Its antigen remains unidentified. No much larger clonotype is one base removed from it; base qualities were not supplied. In total, 600 or so healthy bone marrow donors made up the cohort. At the time of sampling, every cohort member was nominally healthy, though immune exposures that went unrecorded were likely present. The donor tested CMV seropositive and was one of the 289 seropositive cohort members. A peripheral blood sample was collected from each donor, and TCR beta sequencing was performed on peripheral blood mononuclear cells. Genomic DNA was extracted from the blood cell samples with the Qiagen DNeasy Blood Extraction Kit. Library preparation used the immunoSEQ multiplex PCR assay. A mixture of 60 forward primers for TCR Vbeta segments and 13 reverse primers for TCR Jbeta segments was used in the multiplex PCR. Amplification of the CDR3 region of rearranged TCR beta genes was performed with a multiplex PCR assay on genomic DNA. Amplified TCR beta libraries were sequenced as 87-base-pair reads on the Illumina HiSeq System. In the source study's methods: A later analysis counted approximately 74 million unique TCR beta chains across the roughly 700 repertoires, and 9.5 million to 11 million of these chains were shared by at least two donors. Raw reads were error-corrected and collapsed into unique sequences by a nearest-neighbor algorithm in which closely related sequences were merged to remove PCR and sequencing errors. V, D and J gene segments were assigned by aligning CDR3 sequences to IMGT reference sequences. For a sequence to be retained, at least a six-nucleotide match to both a V gene segment and a J gene segment was required. Rearrangements were classified as productive when the CDR3 lacked stop codons and remained in frame with V and J, and all other rearrangements were classified as non-productive. CDR3 was defined by IMGT convention, running from the second conserved V-encoded cysteine to the conserved J-encoded phenylalanine. In an earlier analysis of 550 to 650 of the donors, sequences lacking an unambiguous match to a single V gene segment were excluded. In an earlier analysis of some 590 of the donors, a V segment was called functional when productive rearrangements were above 56.7%, and segregating when the standard deviation between donors exceeded 5%. To diagnose cytomegalovirus status from the catalog of TCR beta chain sequences, a statistical classification framework was built. A later analysis assigned V and J genes by comparing TCR nucleotide sequences with IMGT/GENE-DB human TR gene sequences. The TCRdist pipeline was used in a later analysis to assign CDR3 sequences and most-parsimonious VDJ recombination scenarios. A later analysis defined each TCR beta chain by its CDR3 amino acid sequence plus V-gene family, and excluded reads lacking a unique V-gene family. A later analysis removed 550 to 650 highly shared, low-generation-probability nucleotide sequences to deal with suspected cross-contamination and a sequencing artifact. A later analysis calculated a clonal expansion index for each public chain from normalized within-repertoire ranks of inferred template counts. In a later analysis, generation probabilities were computed with a VDJ recombination model fitted to out-of-frame rearrangements, and the resulting probabilities were checked against IGoR. In a later analysis, hypergeometric tests were used to score TCR-TCR, TCR-HLA and TCR-CMV co-occurrence, with a repertoire-size bias correction applied to TCR pairs. False discovery rates were estimated in a later analysis by permuting HLA or CMV assignments 20 times. A later analysis grouped co-occurring TCRs with DBSCAN, adding TCRdist sequence similarity when clustering within HLA-allele-positive subsets. For co-occurrence clustering, repertoires with fewer than 30,000 or more than 120,000 public chains were excluded, along with five repertoires with anomalous nucleotide sharing. TCRdb mirrors the immuneACCESS table, restricted to in-frame sequences. Some clones are absent from its copies; in checked studies, under half trace to an unresolved V gene, and the reason for the others is unknown. V and J calls and clone size are as listed in that table; D and trimming were resolved from the DNA. The sample yields approximately 160,000 clones; 70% were counted once. The ten largest clones add up to roughly 4.5% of the sample.

The CDR3 covers 15 residues, taking in both the cysteine and the phenylalanine. The retained sequence is limited to the CDR3, 45 bases, with the frame set at the first base. Germline trimming: 0 bases from V, 10 bases from J; junction bases outside gene matches: 11. The sample originates from a study of cytomegalovirus exposure and HLA in healthy donors (dated by TCRdb to 2015 to 2018). About the full investigation: According to an earlier analysis of around 600 of the donors, some 170 million T cells yielded 90 million to 130 million unique TCR beta sequences and 276 Gb of sequence data. The study profiled the T cell repertoires of about 640 subjects by immunosequencing and related them to cytomegalovirus serostatus. Rather than using new phenotypic data, the later analysis identified candidate immune exposures from TCR beta sequences and from how often those sequences occurred across donors. The number of donors typed differed by locus, with about 629-630 for A, B, C, DRB1 and DQB1, 522 for DQA1, 600 to 610 for DPA1, and under 490 for DPB1. Both class I and class II loci were covered by HLA typing, at four-digit resolution. A later genetic analysis used genome-wide SNP genotypes for about three fifths of the 666 donors, treating that subset as a discovery cohort. All discovery cohort repertoires had been generated on a single sequencing platform. Among some 400 genotyped donors of the cohort, an average of around 250,000 unique TCR beta nucleotide sequences was sequenced per donor, of which 15% to 20% were non-productive. Along with the roughly 610-subject first cohort, a separate validation cohort of over 90 different subjects was used. The study aimed to test whether cataloging public T cell receptors could reveal signatures of past pathogen exposure. Donor age, sex, ethnicity and CMV serostatus were collected together with the repertoire data. High-throughput TCR immunosequencing, statistical association of individual TCRs with disease status, and machine learning were combined to predict cytomegalovirus infection status. Approximately 330 gigabases of sequencing data and around 85 million unique TCR sequences made up an early release that covered roughly 670 HLA-typed donors. To study patterns of TCR occurrence, a later analysis re-analyzed previously published TCR beta repertoires from hundreds of donors and added high-resolution HLA genotyping. The genetic ancestry cluster associated with self-reported Caucasian donors included 81% of the roughly 400 genotyped donors. To decide whether each TCR beta V gene segment behaved as functional or pseudogenic, an earlier analysis of some 570 of the donors relied on high-throughput TCR beta sequencing. Four to six DR-DQ haplotypes were handled as single units for association and clustering because linkage in the cohort was strong. On the study overall, not on this receptor specifically: A cluster of highly shared sequence variants was judged likely to represent a technical artifact of the sequencing pipeline. A further reported finding was that TCR beta sequences accurately predicted the HLA-A and HLA-B alleles for most subjects in the first cohort. According to a later genetic analysis, donors in an Asian-associated ancestry cluster had fewer N-insertions in productive TCRs than the approximately 670-donor mean. An earlier analysis of some 560 of the donors showed that most TCR beta V segments appeared in productive rearrangements either about 90% or about 30% of the time, which broadly matched IMGT annotations. Correlated functional status among segregating V segments might be attributable to linkage disequilibrium, but an unknown experimental factor could not be ruled out. A few of the identified cytomegalovirus-associated TCR beta chains were confirmed in vitro to be specific for cytomegalovirus antigens. Most TCR sequences were seen in very few donors, while some public TCRs were found in many individuals. This cohort had only TCR beta chains sequenced, and the lack of alpha or paired-chain data limited which features could be detected. A later analysis found that most CMV-associated TCR beta chains appeared HLA-restricted, with HLA associations seemingly driven largely by CMV exposure. The authors suggested that the approach could potentially be extended to other disease states and immunological phenotypes. HLA typing was unavailable for some donors at each locus, so association tests used only the typed subset. A later analysis associated about 16,000 TCR beta sequences with specific HLA alleles at a false discovery rate of 0.05. When HLA alleles, especially DR and DQ, strongly co-occurred, attributing TCR associations to individual alleles was difficult. The 87-base-pair reads could not distinguish some IMGT-functional V segments, including TRBV6-2 and TRBV6-3, so those segments were excluded. According to a later analysis, parvovirus B19, influenza, CMV and Epstein-Barr virus appeared linked to several top co-occurrence clusters. Some 15 rarely observed V segments, including chromosome 9 orphons, were excluded from the earlier analysis of about 610 of the donors because counts were too low. CMV serostatus was the only immune exposure information available for the cohort. The presence/absence analyses assumed that sequencing depth was roughly uniform across donors, and that assumption may not be true. Compared with equally common non-associated chains, HLA-associated TCR beta chains in a later analysis were more clonally expanded and had lower generation probabilities. In a later genetic analysis, a missense DCLRE1C variant was associated with V-gene and J-gene trimming of TCR beta chains, and the association was replicated in an independent cohort. In the study, around 150 TCR beta chains were listed as associated with cytomegalovirus. In both the original and validation cohorts, the classifier was reported to diagnose cytomegalovirus status with high specificity and sensitivity. In a later analysis, TCR association rates were found to vary across HLA loci, with the most associated TCRs seen for DRB1 alleles and the fewest for HLA-C alleles.

The chain joins TRBV23-1 to TRBJ1-1, with 7 central nucleotides matching TRBD1. TRBV23-1 is assigned to the ORF class and has an uncertain function. This sequence originates from a man aged 18 to 35 in good health and CMV-seropositive. The specimen was PBMCs. The CDR3 region has the sequence CASSQSGGDRDRAFF. The DNA sequence is as follows: TGCGCCAGCAGTCAATCAGGGGGCGACAGGGATAGAGCTTTCTTT.